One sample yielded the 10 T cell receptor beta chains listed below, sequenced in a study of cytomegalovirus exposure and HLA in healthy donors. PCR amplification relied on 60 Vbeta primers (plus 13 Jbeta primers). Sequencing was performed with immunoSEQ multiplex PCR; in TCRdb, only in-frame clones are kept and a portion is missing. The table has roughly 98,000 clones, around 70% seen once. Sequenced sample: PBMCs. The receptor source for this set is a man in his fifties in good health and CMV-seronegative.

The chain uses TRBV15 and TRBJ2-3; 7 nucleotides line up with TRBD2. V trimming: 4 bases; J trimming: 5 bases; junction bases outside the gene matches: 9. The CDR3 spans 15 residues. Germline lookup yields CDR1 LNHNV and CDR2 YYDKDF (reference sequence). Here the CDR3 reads CATSTWGGVGDTQYF. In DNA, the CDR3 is TGTGCCACCAGCACTTGGGGGGGGGTGGGAGATACGCAGTATTTT.

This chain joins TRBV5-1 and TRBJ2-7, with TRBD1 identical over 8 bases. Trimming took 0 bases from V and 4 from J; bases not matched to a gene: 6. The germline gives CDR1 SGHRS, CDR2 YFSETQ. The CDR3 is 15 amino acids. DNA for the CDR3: TGCGCCAGCAGCTTGGTGGCAGGGGGCAATTACGAGCAGTACTTC. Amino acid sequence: CASSLVAGGNYEQYF. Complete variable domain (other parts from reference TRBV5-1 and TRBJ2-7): KAGVTQTPRYLIKTRGQQVTLSCSPISGHRSVSWYQQTPGQGLQFLFEYFSETQRNKGNFPGRFSGRQFSNSRSEMNVSTLELGDSALYLCASSLVAGGNYEQYFGPGTRLTVT.

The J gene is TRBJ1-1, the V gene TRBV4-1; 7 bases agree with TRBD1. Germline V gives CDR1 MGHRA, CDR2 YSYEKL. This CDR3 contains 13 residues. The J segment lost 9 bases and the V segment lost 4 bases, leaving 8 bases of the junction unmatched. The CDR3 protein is CASSPTGAGKAFF. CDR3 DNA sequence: TGCGCCAGCAGCCCTACAGGGGCGGGGAAAGCTTTCTTT.

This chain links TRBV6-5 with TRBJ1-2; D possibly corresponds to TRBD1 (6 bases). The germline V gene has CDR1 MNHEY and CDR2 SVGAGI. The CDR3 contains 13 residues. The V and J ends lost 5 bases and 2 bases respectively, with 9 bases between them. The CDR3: CASSLQGNYGYTF. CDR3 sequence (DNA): TGTGCCAGCAGTCTTCAGGGGAACTATGGCTACACCTTC.

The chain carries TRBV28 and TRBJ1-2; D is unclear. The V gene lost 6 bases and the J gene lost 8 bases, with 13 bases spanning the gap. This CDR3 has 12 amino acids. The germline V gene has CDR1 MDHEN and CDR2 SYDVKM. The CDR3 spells CASRGSSRGYTF. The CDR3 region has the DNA TGTGCCAGCAGGGGGAGCTCGCGCGGCTACACCTTC.

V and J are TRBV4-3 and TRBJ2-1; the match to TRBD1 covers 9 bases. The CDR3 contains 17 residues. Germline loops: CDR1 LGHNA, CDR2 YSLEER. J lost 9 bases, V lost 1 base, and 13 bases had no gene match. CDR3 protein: CASSQATGGKIMGEQFF. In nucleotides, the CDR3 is TGCGCCAGCAGCCAAGCGACAGGGGGTAAGATAATGGGTGAGCAGTTCTTC.

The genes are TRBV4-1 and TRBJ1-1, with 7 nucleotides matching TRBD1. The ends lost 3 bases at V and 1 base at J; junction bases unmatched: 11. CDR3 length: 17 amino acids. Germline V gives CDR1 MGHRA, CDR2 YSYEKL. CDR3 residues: CASSHPTGMLTNTEAFF. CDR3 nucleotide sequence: TGCGCCAGCAGCCACCCGACAGGGATGTTGACGAACACTGAAGCTTTCTTT.

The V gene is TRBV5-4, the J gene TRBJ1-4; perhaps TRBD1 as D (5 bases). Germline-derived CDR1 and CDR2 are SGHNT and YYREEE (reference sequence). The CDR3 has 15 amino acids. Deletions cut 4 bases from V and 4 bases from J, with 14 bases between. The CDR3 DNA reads TGTGCCAGCAGCGGGGGGACCTCGGATAATGAAAAACTGTTTTTT. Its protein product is CASSGGTSDNEKLFF.

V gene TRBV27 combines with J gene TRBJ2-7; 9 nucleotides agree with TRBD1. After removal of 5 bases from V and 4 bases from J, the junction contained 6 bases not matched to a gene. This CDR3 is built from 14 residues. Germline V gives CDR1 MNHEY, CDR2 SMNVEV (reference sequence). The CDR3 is CASSKPGQGYEQYF. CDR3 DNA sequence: TGTGCCAGCAGTAAACCGGGACAGGGATACGAGCAGTACTTC.

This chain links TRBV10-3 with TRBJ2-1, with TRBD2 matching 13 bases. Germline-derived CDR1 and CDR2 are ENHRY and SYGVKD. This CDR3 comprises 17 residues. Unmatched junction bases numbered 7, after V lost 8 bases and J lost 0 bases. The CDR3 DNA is TGTGCCATCCGGGGGACTAGCGGGGTAAGCTCCTACAATGAGCAGTTCTTC. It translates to CAIRGTSGVSSYNEQFF.